This T cell receptor (beta chain) was identified in a study of vaccination effects on CD4 cells after COVID-19. Study at large: The two convalescent patients provided samples 16 days and one week before vaccination. With roughly 10 ug/ml peptides and about 9.2 IU/ml IL-2, roughly 2.1 million PBMC per well were cultured.

This table comes from immunoSEQ multiplex PCR, and its TCRdb copy is limited to in-frame clones, with some not included. The sample yields tens of thousands of clones, about 76% seen once. Trimming cost V 0 bases and J 4 bases, with 10 bases left between them. Germline V gene data show CDR1 as SGDLS and CDR2 as YYNGEE. The CDR3 length is 15 residues. When less than 12 days of culture had elapsed, CD4+ T cells were isolated. This person's SARS-CoV-2 infection, confirmed by PCR, occurred between March and December 2020. This clone came up once. Its cognate antigen is unknown. The sequence derives from a human donor who had a prior SARS-CoV-2 infection. The sequencing here drew on CD4+ T cells from PBMCs cultured without peptide, taken before COVID-19 vaccination. This sequence joins TRBV9 and TRBJ1-4, with no clear D. CDR3 loop: CASSVGTASNEKLFF. The CDR3 DNA reads TGTGCCAGCAGCGTAGGAACAGCGAGTAATGAAAAACTGTTTTTT.